The entry below gives a single T cell receptor (beta chain) sequence along with its context. These data are taken from a study of blood T cell repertoires in COVID-19. Whole-study context: Spain, Italy and the United States supplied samples that represented acute and convalescent COVID-19. The cDNA or gDNA used as material had been derived from T cells, B-cell-depleted T cells, or PBMCs.

Original handling: The assay estimated nucleated cells by amplifying reference gene primers. Data came from immunoSEQ multiplex PCR; TCRdb stores just in-frame clones and leaves some out. V, J and clone size derive from that table, while D and trimming were established from the DNA sequence. Seen here are some 200,000 clones, roughly nine tenths observed once, and the top ten hold about 0.72%. V shed 4 bases and J 8 bases; nucleotides not matched to a gene: 9. The CDR3 is 14 amino acids. CDR1 and CDR2 from the germline V gene are SGHDT and YYEEEE. The receptor was isolated from an older woman with acute or convalescent COVID-19. This chain links TRBV5-6 with TRBJ1-2; TRBD1 agrees at 9 bases. The sample was peripheral blood. Here the CDR3 DNA reads TGTGCCAGCAGCCCCACGGGACAGGGCGGCGGCTACACCTTC. Amino acids: CASSPTGQGGGYTF.